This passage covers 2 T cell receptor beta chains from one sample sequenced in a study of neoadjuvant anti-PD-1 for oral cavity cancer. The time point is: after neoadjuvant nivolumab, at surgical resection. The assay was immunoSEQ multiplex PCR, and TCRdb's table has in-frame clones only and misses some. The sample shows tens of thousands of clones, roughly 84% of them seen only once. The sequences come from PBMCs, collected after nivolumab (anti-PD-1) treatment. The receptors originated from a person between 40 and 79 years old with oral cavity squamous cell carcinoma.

Written as DNA, the CDR3 is TGTGCCAGCAGTTACAGGGAGGGCAATCAGCCCCAGCATTTT. It translates to CASSYREGNQPQHF. The J gene is TRBJ1-5, the V gene TRBV27, with a weak D call TRBD1 (6 bases). Germline values: CDR1 MNHEY, CDR2 SMNVEV (reference sequence). The CDR3 is 14 amino acids. Trimming removed 4 bases at V and 2 bases at J, with 9 bases between.

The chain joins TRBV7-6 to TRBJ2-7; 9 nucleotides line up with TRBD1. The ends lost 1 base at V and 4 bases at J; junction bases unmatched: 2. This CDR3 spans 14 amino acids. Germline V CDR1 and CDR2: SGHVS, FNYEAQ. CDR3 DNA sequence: TGTGCCAGCAGCTTAGTTGGACAGGGGTACGAGCAGTACTTC. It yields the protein CASSLVGQGYEQYF. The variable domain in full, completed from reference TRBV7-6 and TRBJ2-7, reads GAGVSQSPRYKVTKRGQDVALRCDPISGHVSLYWYRQALGQGPEFLTYFNYEAQQDKSGLPNDRFSAERPEGSISTLTIQRTEQRDSAMYRCASSLVGQGYEQYFGPGTRLTVT.